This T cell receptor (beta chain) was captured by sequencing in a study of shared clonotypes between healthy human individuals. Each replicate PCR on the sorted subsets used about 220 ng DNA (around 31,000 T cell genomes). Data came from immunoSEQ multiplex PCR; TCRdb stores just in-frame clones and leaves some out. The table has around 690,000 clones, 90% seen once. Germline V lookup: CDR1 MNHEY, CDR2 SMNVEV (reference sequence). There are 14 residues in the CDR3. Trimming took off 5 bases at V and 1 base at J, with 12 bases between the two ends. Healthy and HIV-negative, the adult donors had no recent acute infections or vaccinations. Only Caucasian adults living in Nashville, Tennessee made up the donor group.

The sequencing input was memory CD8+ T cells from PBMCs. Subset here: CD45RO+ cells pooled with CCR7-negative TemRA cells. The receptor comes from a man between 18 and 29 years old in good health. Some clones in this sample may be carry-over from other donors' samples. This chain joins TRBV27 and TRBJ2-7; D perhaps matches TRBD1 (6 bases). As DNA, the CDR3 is TGTGCCAGCAGTATCGCCAGGGGTTCCTACGAGCAGTACTTC. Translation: CASSIARGSYEQYF.